This T cell receptor (beta chain) was obtained from a study of cytomegalovirus exposure and HLA in healthy donors. The overall study: Assignment to the Caucasian-associated ancestry cluster applied to roughly 80% of the roughly 420 genotyped donors. Whole-study findings and limits: Productive status was seen about 90% or about 30% of the time for most TCR beta V segments in an earlier analysis.

With regard to this clone: Antigen specificity is unknown.

A multiplex PCR was run with 60 Vbeta primers and 13 Jbeta primers. Measured with immunoSEQ multiplex PCR; TCRdb has only the in-frame clones, and not every one. The specimen's table records 110,000 to 150,000 clones. The V segment lost 5 bases and the J segment 0 bases; nucleotides outside the gene matches: 12. The CDR3 spans 17 residues. Germline V lookup: CDR1 LNHDA, CDR2 SQIVND (reference sequence). This receptor was obtained from a male donor in good health and CMV-seronegative. This chain links TRBV19 with TRBJ1-1; 7 nucleotides match TRBD1. Sample: PBMCs. Here the CDR3 reads CASSPLSGTEMNTEAFF. The DNA of the CDR3 is TGTGCCAGTAGTCCCCTCTCCGGGACAGAGATGAACACTGAAGCTTTCTTT.